This TCR beta chain is drawn from a study of CD8 T cells in ankylosing spondylitis (dated by TCRdb to 2015 to 2018). Broadly, across the study: T cell receptor beta repertoires were profiled in healthy donors and ankylosing spondylitis patients so that disease-linked TCR variants could be found. The full study cohort comprised 25 ankylosing spondylitis patients and 85 to 120 healthy donors. Peripheral blood was sampled, and synovial fluid was also collected from ankylosing spondylitis patients. The paper as a whole reports these results and caveats: A CD8+ phenotype was shown by the disease-linked clones, which were found at relatively low frequencies in peripheral blood. Some TCR beta motif variants had previously been reported in synovial fluid and blood of reactive arthritis patients, which suggested common disease-initiation mechanisms. Significant enrichment of the disease-linked clones was reported in matched synovial fluid samples from ankylosing spondylitis patients. A TCR beta motif of fewer than 10 highly homologous amino acid variants appeared characteristic of blood from ankylosing spondylitis patients.

Synovial fluid samples were paired with blood samples taken from the same ankylosing spondylitis patients. Via the germline V gene (reference sequence), CDR1 is LNHNV and CDR2 YYDKDF. Relative to germline, V is missing 0 bases and J is missing 10 bases, with 9 bases of the junction outside any gene match. The CDR3 holds 15 amino acids from the cysteine to the phenylalanine. Just CDR3 DNA is preserved here, 45 bases in frame from base 1. Instrument used: Illumina HiSeq 2500. Quantitative 5'-RACE with molecular barcodes was used to prepare TCR beta libraries. The published analysis was carried out like this. A new computational method, built on a probabilistic model of VDJ rearrangement, was used to identify disease-linked TCR variants. TCRdb reprocessed the public reads (quality trimming at Q25 with fastp, clone calling with MiXCR) and kept in-frame beta chains. Each CDR3 protein appears once, grouped with its most common genes and DNA. The V and J calls were not made by the authors but by TCRdb's processing. In all, the sample holds approximately 150,000 distinct CDR3 sequences, and 40% to 50% of those were seen once. In total, the top ten clones hold roughly 15% of the sample.

This clonotype was counted a few times. Its antigen is not yet known. There are no base qualities to consult, and no much larger clone falls within one base. The specimen was synovial fluid, either unsorted or a sorted T cell fraction (not recorded which). The sequence joins TRBV15 to TRBJ2-5; TRBD2 agrees with 9 junctional bases. This sequence was found in a male donor with ankylosing spondylitis. The sequenced DNA is TGTGCCACCAGCAGAGATGCGGGAGGGCCAGCGAGCCAGTACTTC. Translated, this is CATSRDAGGPASQYF.